Each of the 15 T cell receptor beta chains below was sequenced from the same sample in a study of vaccination and CD4 T cells after COVID-19. This sample's treatment: roughly 10-day PBMC culture with coronavirus spike peptide pools or control peptides (ViraFEST assay). The Oncomine TCR Beta short-read assay was what sequenced the DNA obtained from cultured CD4+ T cells. TCRdb called the PCR reads again in MiXCR, with one record for every CDR3 protein. The sample lists about 20,000 distinct CDR3 sequences, around 46% occurring once. Their cognate antigens are unknown. The input for sequencing was CD4+ T cells from blood, cultured in vitro, taken before SARS-CoV-2 vaccination. These receptors were collected from a human donor who had recovered from COVID-19.

V and J are TRBV12-3 or TRBV12-4 and TRBJ2-3; D call uncertain. CDR3 size: 18 residues. V was pared by 3 bases and J by 1 base, with 20 bases between. The CDR3 DNA follows: TGTGCCAGCAGTTTCCAGTCCCTGGTGGGTGACGGCACAGATACGCAGTATTTT. This gives the protein CASSFQSLVGDGTDTQYF.

This chain links TRBV5-1 with TRBJ2-5; TRBD2 is a possible D gene (5 bases). This CDR3 has 14 amino acids. Per germline, CDR1 SGHRS and CDR2 YFSETQ. Trimming removed 4 bases at V and 7 bases at J, with 17 bases between. CDR3 sequence reads: CASSPGGEGRTQYF. The CDR3 DNA follows: TGCGCCAGCAGCCCAGGCGGTGAAGGGAGGACCCAGTACTTC. Variable domain in full (rest from reference TRBV5-1 and TRBJ2-5): KAGVTQTPRYLIKTRGQQVTLSCSPISGHRSVSWYQQTPGQGLQFLFEYFSETQRNKGNFPGRFSGRQFSNSRSEMNVSTLELGDSALYLCASSPGGEGRTQYFGPGTRLLVL.

In its sample, this clonotype was seen a few times. The chain is built from TRBV6-1 and TRBJ2-5; the match to TRBD2 covers 9 bases. This CDR3 contains 16 residues. With 7 bases clipped from V and 4 bases from J, the junction kept 13 bases outside the gene matches. The V gene's germline CDR1 is MNHNS and CDR2 SASEGT. Here the CDR3 reads CASTLRSGGPRETQYF. DNA for the CDR3: TGTGCCAGCACTCTTCGAAGCGGGGGGCCTCGAGAGACCCAGTACTTC.

This clonotype was observed once. The chain carries TRBV4-3 and TRBJ2-1, with 12 bases matching TRBD1. Germline CDR1 reads LGHNA; CDR2 reads YSLEER. The CDR3 contains 16 residues. V dropped 2 bases and J dropped 7; count of bases not matched to a gene: 6. The CDR3: CASSQSGQGAQNEQFF. CDR3 sequence (DNA): TGCGCCAGCAGCCAATCGGGACAGGGGGCTCAAAATGAGCAGTTCTTC.

The genes are TRBV7-2 and TRBJ1-1; a possible D gene is TRBD1 (5 bases). The CDR3 consists of 15 residues. The germline V and J ends were trimmed by 1 base and 4 bases, with 13 bases remaining between them. Germline V gene lookup returns CDR1 SGHTA and CDR2 FQGNSA. The CDR3 here is CASSLEYRRGTEAFF. The CDR3 bases are TGTGCCAGCAGCTTAGAGTACAGGAGGGGCACTGAAGCTTTCTTT.

A few counts support this clonotype. The gene calls are TRBV19 and TRBJ2-2; the match to TRBD2 covers 10 bases. The germline gives CDR1 LNHDA, CDR2 SQIVND (reference sequence). The junction had 9 bases not matched to a gene; V was cut back by 8 bases and J by 6 bases. The CDR3 has 15 residues. The CDR3 reads CASAQREGTAGELFF. The CDR3 region has the DNA TGTGCCAGTGCACAGCGGGAGGGAACCGCCGGGGAGCTGTTTTTT.

This sequence joins TRBV28 and TRBJ2-1; 8 bases are a match to TRBD2. Trimming at V came to 3 bases and at J to 5 bases, leaving 6 bases not matched to a gene. Germline V gives CDR1 MDHEN, CDR2 SYDVKM. This CDR3 is 15 amino acids long. The CDR3 region has the DNA TGTGCCAGCAGTTTTTCGGGTAGCGGGGACAATGAGCAGTTCTTC. It translates to CASSFSGSGDNEQFF.

This chain connects TRBV28 to TRBJ1-1; 8 bases align to TRBD1. J gave up 4 bases and V 5 bases, and 6 bases lay outside the gene matches. The germline gives CDR1 MDHEN, CDR2 SYDVKM. This CDR3 comprises 14 residues. CDR3 in amino acids: CASSPSDRATEAFF. The CDR3 DNA reads TGTGCCAGCAGTCCTTCGGACAGGGCCACTGAAGCTTTCTTT.

This clonotype was seen only a few times. CDR3 protein: CASSMATGQGNQPQHF. The CDR3 bases are TGTGCCAGTAGTATGGCGACGGGACAGGGTAATCAGCCCCAGCATTTT. V and J are TRBV19 and TRBJ1-5; TRBD1 agrees at 9 bases. V was clipped by 3 bases and J by 4 bases; unmatched bases: 7. The CDR3 is made up of 16 amino acids. Germline lookup yields CDR1 LNHDA and CDR2 SQIVND (reference sequence).

J is TRBJ1-5 and V is TRBV6-5; D is uncertain. The CDR3 sequence is 14 residues long. Trimming shortened V by 0 bases and J by 6 bases, and 9 bases separated the two germline ends. The germline V gene encodes CDR1 MNHEY and CDR2 SVGAGI. CDR3 loop: CASSYSSGAQPQHF. DNA for the CDR3: TGTGCCAGCAGTTACTCGTCGGGAGCTCAGCCCCAGCATTTT.

This clonotype was observed a handful of times. This rearrangement joins TRBV6-2 or TRBV6-3 to TRBJ2-7, with D tentatively TRBD1 (6 bases). Trimming cost V 7 bases and J 3 bases, with 13 bases left between them. Germline CDR1 reads MNHEY; CDR2 reads SVGEGT. This CDR3 is 13 amino acids long. The CDR3 region is CASIPQTGYEQYF. The CDR3 DNA reads as TGTGCCAGCATACCACAGACAGGCTACGAGCAGTACTTC.

Concerning this clonotype itself: The junction departs from the called germline gene at one end, perhaps through a read error. The gene calls are TRBV11-2 and TRBJ2-1; D unclear. CDR1 is SGHAT, CDR2 FQNNGV, per germline. The CDR3 is made up of 13 amino acids. DNA of the CDR3: TGTGCCAGCAGCTTAGATCCCGGACCCGAAGATGTCTTC. Translation: CASSLDPGPEDVF. The complete variable domain, with remaining parts taken from reference TRBV11-2 and TRBJ2-1, reads EAGVAQSPRYKIIEKRQSVAFWCNPISGHATLYWYQQILGQGPKLLIQFQNNGVVDDSQLPKDRFSAERLKGVDSTLKIQPAKLEDSAVYLCASSLDPGPEDVFGPGTRLTVL.

Only a few counts were recorded for this clonotype. The CDR3 sequence is CSARDLGAGEQFF. CDR3 nucleotides: TGCAGTGCTAGAGATCTAGGGGCCGGTGAGCAGTTCTTC. The chain employs TRBV20-1 and TRBJ2-1, with D perhaps TRBD1 (5 bases). The CDR3 totals 13 residues. V lost 0 bases, J lost 9 bases, and 12 bases lay in between. Germline values: CDR1 DFQATT, CDR2 SNEGSKA (reference sequence).

This clonotype has a handful of counts. The chain combines TRBV20-1 with TRBJ1-2; D gene uncertain. Germline lookup yields CDR1 DFQATT and CDR2 SNEGSKA (reference sequence). Trimming took off 5 bases at V and 1 base at J, with 14 bases between the two ends. The CDR3 length is 14 residues. The CDR3 nucleotides read TGCAGTGCTGATAATGAACAGAGTAACTATGGCTACACCTTC. Its protein is CSADNEQSNYGYTF.

The V call is TRBV27, the J call TRBJ1-6; D is ambiguous. The CDR3 loop spans 14 amino acids. Germline values: CDR1 MNHEY, CDR2 SMNVEV (reference sequence). V was clipped by 2 bases and J by 5 bases, with 7 bases between them. CDR3 amino acids: CASSLRRDNSPLHF. Here the CDR3 DNA reads TGTGCCAGCAGTTTAAGGAGGGATAATTCACCCCTCCACTTT.